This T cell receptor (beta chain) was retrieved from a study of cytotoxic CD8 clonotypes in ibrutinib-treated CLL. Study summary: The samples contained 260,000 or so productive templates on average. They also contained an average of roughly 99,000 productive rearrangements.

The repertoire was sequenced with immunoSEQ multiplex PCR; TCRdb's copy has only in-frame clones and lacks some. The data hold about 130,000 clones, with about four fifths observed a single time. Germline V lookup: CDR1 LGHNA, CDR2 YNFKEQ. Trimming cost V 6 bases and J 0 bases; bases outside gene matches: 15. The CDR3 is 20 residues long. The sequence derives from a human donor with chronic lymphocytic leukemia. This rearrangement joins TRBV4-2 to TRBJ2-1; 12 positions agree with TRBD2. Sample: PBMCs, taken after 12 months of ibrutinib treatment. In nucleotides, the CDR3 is TGTGCCAGCAGTCCTACCTTACTAGCGGGAGGATACTCCTCCTACAATGAGCAGTTCTTC. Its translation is CASSPTLLAGGYSSYNEQFF.